The rows below give T cell receptor beta chains drawn from one sample of a study of Ad26.COV2.S vaccination and SARS-CoV-2 variants. Some clones are missing from TCRdb's copy, which holds only in-frame ones; the method was immunoSEQ multiplex PCR. The sample has approximately 450,000 clones; approximately 92% are singletons. This sample comprised peripheral blood, obtained in a trial of Ad26.COV2.S vaccine versus placebo. The receptors originated from a person between 18 and 65 years old who received the Ad26.COV2.S COVID-19 vaccine or a placebo. CDR3s include the opening cysteine and the closing phenylalanine or tryptophan. Fields, in order: D gene, V gene, J gene, clone size, CDR3 protein, CDR3 DNA. The D gene is left open where the match is weak. Rows may omit the clone size; those that give it use once, few, many or a size class.

D: -; V: TRBV6-6; J: TRBJ1-3; size: -; CDR3: CASSYSTGTSGNTIYF; DNA: TGTGCCAGCAGTTACTCGACCGGGACCTCTGGAAACACCATATATTTT
D: -; V: TRBV6-6; J: TRBJ2-1; size: -; CDR3: CASRGIRDSAYNEQFF; DNA: TGTGCCAGCAGGGGAATCCGGGACTCAGCCTACAATGAGCAGTTCTTC
D: TRBD1; V: TRBV29-1; J: TRBJ1-4; size: -; CDR3: CSGTKGAQEKLFF; DNA: TGCAGCGGTACCAAGGGGGCTCAGGAAAAACTGTTTTTT
D: -; V: TRBV4-1; J: TRBJ2-5; size: -; CDR3: CASSQEERSQRAQYF; DNA: TGCGCCAGCAGCCAAGAGGAGCGGTCTCAGAGGGCCCAGTACTTC
D: TRBD1; V: TRBV19; J: TRBJ2-7; size: -; CDR3: CASKEGQGHSYEQYF; DNA: TGTGCCAGTAAAGAAGGACAGGGGCACTCCTACGAGCAGTACTTC
D: -; V: TRBV7-2; J: TRBJ1-2; size: -; CDR3: CASSLQGMANYGYTF; DNA: TGTGCCAGCAGCTTACAGGGGATGGCTAACTATGGCTACACCTTC
D: TRBD1; V: TRBV6-5; J: TRBJ2-3; size: -; CDR3: CASSYSTGVADTQYF; DNA: TGTGCCAGCAGTTACTCGACAGGGGTGGCAGATACGCAGTATTTT
D: -; V: TRBV3-1/TRBV3-2; J: TRBJ2-4; size: -; CDR3: CASSPWGGNIQYF; DNA: TGTGCCAGCAGCCCCTGGGGAGGAAACATTCAGTACTTC
D: TRBD1; V: TRBV7-2; J: TRBJ2-3; size: -; CDR3: CASSGQGADTQYF; DNA: TGTGCCAGCAGCGGACAGGGGGCCGATACGCAGTATTTT
D: -; V: TRBV28; J: TRBJ2-1; size: few; CDR3: CASSMRYPYNEQFF; DNA: TGTGCCAGCAGTATGCGCTATCCGTACAATGAGCAGTTCTTC
D: -; V: TRBV12-3/TRBV12-4; J: TRBJ1-1; size: -; CDR3: CASSLTEAFF; DNA: TGTGCCAGCAGTTTAACTGAAGCTTTCTTT
D: -; V: TRBV27; J: TRBJ2-3; size: -; CDR3: CASSSRYTSSTDTQYF; DNA: TGTGCCAGCAGTTCCAGATATACCTCTAGCACAGATACGCAGTATTTT
D: -; V: TRBV2; J: TRBJ2-1; size: -; CDR3: CASSEAGTGLSYNEQFF; DNA: TGTGCCAGCAGTGAAGCGGGAACAGGTCTTTCCTACAATGAGCAGTTCTTC
D: TRBD1; V: TRBV29-1; J: TRBJ2-5; size: -; CDR3: CSVPGQGQETQYF; DNA: TGCAGCGTCCCAGGACAGGGCCAAGAGACCCAGTACTTC
D: -; V: TRBV28; J: TRBJ1-5; size: few; CDR3: CASSLAGAGPQPQHF; DNA: TGTGCCAGCAGTTTGGCCGGAGCGGGTCCACAGCCCCAGCATTTT
D: TRBD1; V: TRBV6-6; J: TRBJ1-5; size: once; CDR3: CASTATGGSNQPQHF; DNA: TGTGCCAGCACCGCGACAGGGGGTAGCAATCAGCCCCAGCATTTT
D: -; V: TRBV18; J: TRBJ2-5; size: -; CDR3: CASSPGSANQKTQYF; DNA: TGTGCCAGCTCACCAGGTAGCGCTAATCAGAAGACCCAGTACTTC
D: -; V: TRBV28; J: TRBJ1-6; size: few; CDR3: CASSAQGNSPLHF; DNA: TGTGCCAGCAGTGCACAGGGAAATTCACCCCTCCACTTT
D: -; V: TRBV12-2; J: TRBJ2-1; size: -; CDR3: CASRLRQPGTGENNEQFF; DNA: TGTGCAAGTCGCTTACGCCAGCCCGGGACAGGGGAGAACAATGAGCAGTTCTTC
D: TRBD2; V: TRBV11-3; J: TRBJ2-5; size: -; CDR3: CASSLRGQSVGSGKETQYF; DNA: TGTGCCAGCAGCCTCCGTGGACAGTCGGTGGGTAGCGGGAAAGAGACCCAGTACTTC
D: TRBD2; V: TRBV9; J: TRBJ2-1; size: -; CDR3: CASSVESGKPYNEQFF; DNA: TGTGCCAGCAGCGTAGAAAGCGGGAAACCTTACAATGAGCAGTTCTTC
D: -; V: TRBV7-3; J: TRBJ2-1; size: -; CDR3: CASSSGLAGGDEQFF; DNA: TGTGCCAGCAGCTCTGGCCTAGCAGGGGGGGATGAGCAGTTCTTC
D: TRBD2; V: TRBV5-1; J: TRBJ2-3; size: -; CDR3: CASSLTLAGGPGDTQYF; DNA: TGCGCCAGCAGCCTAACTTTAGCGGGAGGGCCAGGAGATACGCAGTATTTT
D: -; V: TRBV27; J: TRBJ1-5; size: -; CDR3: CASSLRAPDIQPQHF; DNA: TGTGCCAGCAGTTTAAGGGCCCCCGATATTCAGCCCCAGCATTTT
D: TRBD2; V: TRBV18; J: TRBJ2-5; size: -; CDR3: CASSPRTSGETQYF; DNA: TGTGCCAGCTCACCCAGGACTAGCGGGGAGACCCAGTACTTC
D: TRBD2; V: TRBV9; J: TRBJ2-7; size: once; CDR3: CASSVGGSGGSYEQYF; DNA: TGTGCCAGCAGCGTAGGAGGGTCGGGAGGGTCCTACGAGCAGTACTTC
D: -; V: TRBV7-2; J: TRBJ1-1; size: -; CDR3: CASSWGGWTEAFF; DNA: TGTGCCAGCTCTTGGGGGGGGTGGACTGAAGCTTTCTTT
D: -; V: TRBV28; J: TRBJ2-3; size: -; CDR3: CASRLQGTDTQYF; DNA: TGTGCCAGCAGGTTACAGGGCACAGATACGCAGTATTTT
D: -; V: TRBV9; J: TRBJ2-3; size: -; CDR3: CASSSLGGTDTQYF; DNA: TGTGCCAGCAGCTCACTGGGGGGCACAGATACGCAGTATTTT
D: -; V: TRBV7-9; J: TRBJ2-1; size: -; CDR3: CASSLGFQYNEQFF; DNA: TGTGCCAGCAGCTTAGGTTTCCAGTACAATGAGCAGTTCTTC
D: TRBD2; V: TRBV5-1; J: TRBJ2-1; size: -; CDR3: CASSPGLAGGYGEQFF; DNA: TGCGCCAGCAGCCCCGGACTAGCGGGAGGGTACGGTGAGCAGTTCTTC
D: -; V: TRBV6-5; J: TRBJ2-2; size: -; CDR3: CASSPSGTNTGELFF; DNA: TGTGCCAGCAGTCCGAGCGGGACAAACACCGGGGAGCTGTTTTTT
D: -; V: TRBV25-1; J: TRBJ1-2; size: -; CDR3: CASSGQGQYGYTF; DNA: TGTGCCAGCAGCGGGCAGGGTCAGTATGGCTACACCTTC
D: -; V: TRBV18; J: TRBJ1-2; size: -; CDR3: CASSPDMKAGYTF; DNA: TGTGCCAGCTCTCCGGACATGAAAGCTGGCTACACCTTC
D: TRBD1; V: TRBV5-1; J: TRBJ1-1; size: -; CDR3: CASSPQGVQGDTEAFF; DNA: TGCGCCAGCAGCCCCCAGGGTGTTCAGGGGGACACTGAAGCTTTCTTT
D: -; V: TRBV5-4; J: TRBJ1-6; size: once; CDR3: CASSLAGVGGLDSPLHF; DNA: TGTGCCAGCAGCTTGGCGGGGGTTGGGGGACTTGATTCACCCCTCCACTTT
D: -; V: TRBV6-2/TRBV6-3; J: TRBJ1-5; size: -; CDR3: CASSVRGDPNQPQHF; DNA: TGTGCCAGCAGTGTACGAGGGGACCCCAATCAGCCCCAGCATTTT
D: TRBD2; V: TRBV19; J: TRBJ2-1; size: -; CDR3: CASSISSGSKYNEQFF; DNA: TGTGCCAGTAGTATATCTAGCGGTTCGAAGTACAATGAGCAGTTCTTC
D: -; V: TRBV21-1; J: TRBJ2-7; size: -; CDR3: CASSKEGVAGDFNSYEQYF; DNA: TGTGCCAGCAGCAAAGAAGGGGTAGCGGGAGACTTCAACTCCTACGAGCAGTACTTC
D: -; V: TRBV10-1; J: TRBJ2-7; size: -; CDR3: CASLRRGPEQYF; DNA: TGCGCCAGCCTGAGGCGAGGGCCCGAGCAGTACTTC
D: -; V: TRBV29-1; J: TRBJ1-3; size: -; CDR3: CSVDPGTAGNTIYF; DNA: TGCAGCGTTGATCCCGGGACGGCTGGAAACACCATATATTTT
D: TRBD1; V: TRBV6-1; J: TRBJ1-1; size: -; CDR3: CASSEGYRGLNTEAFF; DNA: TGTGCCAGCAGTGAAGGATACAGGGGGCTTAACACTGAAGCTTTCTTT
D: -; V: TRBV19; J: TRBJ1-4; size: -; CDR3: CASKDTRRGKLFF; DNA: TGTGCCAGTAAAGATACCCGAAGAGGAAAACTGTTTTTT
D: TRBD2; V: TRBV7-9; J: TRBJ2-1; size: -; CDR3: CASAWGGPHNEQFF; DNA: TGTGCCAGCGCGTGGGGAGGGCCCCACAATGAGCAGTTCTTC
D: TRBD1; V: TRBV11-3; J: TRBJ1-2; size: -; CDR3: CASSLDGTGYGYTF; DNA: TGTGCCAGCAGCTTAGACGGGACAGGCTATGGCTACACCTTC
D: -; V: TRBV7-9; J: TRBJ1-6; size: -; CDR3: CASSSDSYNSPLHF; DNA: TGTGCCAGCAGCTCCGACAGCTATAATTCACCCCTCCACTTT
D: TRBD1; V: TRBV15; J: TRBJ1-4; size: -; CDR3: CATSRGDRGEYEKLFF; DNA: TGTGCCACCAGCAGAGGCGACAGGGGAGAATATGAAAAACTGTTTTTT
D: TRBD2; V: TRBV2; J: TRBJ2-1; size: once; CDR3: CASKRLAYNEQFF; DNA: TGTGCCAGCAAGAGACTAGCATACAATGAGCAGTTCTTC
D: -; V: TRBV19; J: TRBJ1-6; size: -; CDR3: CASSIHPRNATVFPSSYNSPLHF; DNA: TGTGCCAGTAGTATTCACCCGAGAAATGCTACGGTTTTTCCCAGCTCCTATAATTCACCCCTCCACTTT
D: -; V: TRBV7-9; J: TRBJ2-5; size: -; CDR3: CASSLVSTGQQETQYF; DNA: TGTGCCAGCAGCTTAGTTTCGACAGGCCAACAAGAGACCCAGTACTTC
D: -; V: TRBV6-2/TRBV6-3; J: TRBJ2-7; size: -; CDR3: CASSYGGTGYEQYF; DNA: TGTGCCAGCAGTTATGGGGGGACGGGATACGAGCAGTACTTC
D: TRBD2; V: TRBV5-4; J: TRBJ2-7; size: -; CDR3: CASSLTSGTYEQYF; DNA: TGTGCCAGCAGCTTGACTAGCGGAACCTACGAGCAGTACTTC
D: -; V: TRBV11-2; J: TRBJ1-1; size: -; CDR3: CASSLRSEAFF; DNA: TGTGCCAGCAGCTTACGTAGTGAAGCTTTCTTT
D: TRBD2; V: TRBV5-1; J: TRBJ2-2; size: few; CDR3: CASSSGLAGGQTGELFF; DNA: TGCGCCAGCAGCTCAGGACTAGCGGGAGGGCAGACCGGGGAGCTGTTTTTT
D: TRBD2; V: TRBV14; J: TRBJ2-1; size: once; CDR3: CASSQGRTSGLYNEQFF; DNA: TGTGCCAGCAGCCAAGGTCGGACTAGCGGGCTATACAATGAGCAGTTCTTC
D: -; V: TRBV6-6; J: TRBJ1-4; size: -; CDR3: CASTNGGGNEKLFF; DNA: TGTGCCAGCACCAACGGGGGGGGAAATGAAAAACTGTTTTTT
D: -; V: TRBV6-2/TRBV6-3; J: TRBJ2-1; size: -; CDR3: CASSYSISGDNEQFF; DNA: TGTGCCAGCAGTTACTCGATTTCAGGGGACAATGAGCAGTTCTTC